This T cell receptor beta chain was documented in a study of a mutant IDH1 vaccine in newly diagnosed glioma. On the study more broadly: Either 4-6 weeks after radiotherapy alone or alongside temozolomide, vaccination was begun.

Only in-frame clones appear in the TCRdb table, and some are missing; sequencing was by immunoSEQ multiplex PCR. The repertoire holds approximately 47,000 clones, with more than 75% as singletons. Deletions cut 1 base from V and 1 base from J, with 11 bases between. Germline CDR1 is MDHEN and CDR2 is SYDVKM. The CDR3 extends over 16 amino acids. With regard to this clone: Antigen unknown.

Stated time point: week 35, safety follow-up. In every dose of vaccine, 300 ug of mutant IDH1 20-mer peptide was given alongside topical imiquimod. The clonotype comes from a woman aged 35 to 49 with glioma. The source was PBMCs, collected from a glioma patient whose treatment included an IDH1 peptide vaccine. The J gene is TRBJ1-5, the V gene TRBV28; tentative D call: TRBD1 (5 bases). The CDR3: CASSLFDGASNQPQHF. In DNA, the CDR3 is TGTGCCAGCAGTTTATTTGACGGGGCAAGCAATCAGCCCCAGCATTTT. The full variable domain, with the rest looked up from reference TRBV28 and TRBJ1-5, is DVKVTQSSRYLVKRTGEKVFLECVQDMDHENMFWYRQDPGLGLRLIYFSYDVKMKEKGDIPEGYSVSREKKERFSLILESASTNQTSMYLCASSLFDGASNQPQHFGDGTRLSIL.